This TCR beta chain came from a study of shared clonotypes between healthy human individuals. Points from the study as a whole: Relative to memory subsets, naive subsets generally showed larger estimated richness.

With regard to this clone: Its antigen is unknown.

Naivety among CD8 cells was defined by CD45RO negativity and positive CCR7 selection, thereby excluding terminally differentiated effector memory CD45RA+ cells. Adults of Caucasian background living in Nashville, Tennessee made up all donors. The data were produced by immunoSEQ multiplex PCR, yet TCRdb's version contains in-frame clones alone and is incomplete. Altogether around 1,900,000 clones are present, approximately 92% being singletons, with the ten largest covering about 1.6%. The CDR3 is 13 residues long. The V and J ends lost 4 bases and 5 bases respectively, with 12 bases between them. Germline V gene data show CDR1 as MNHEY and CDR2 as SMNVEV (reference sequence).

This receptor was taken from a young man in good health. Some clones in this sample may be carry-over from other donors' samples. The rearrangement links TRBV27 to TRBJ2-7; no reliable D call. The material sequenced was naive CD8+ T cells from PBMCs. CDR3 protein: CASSSVGPHEQYF. The CDR3 region has the DNA TGTGCCAGCAGTTCCGTGGGTCCCCACGAGCAGTACTTC.